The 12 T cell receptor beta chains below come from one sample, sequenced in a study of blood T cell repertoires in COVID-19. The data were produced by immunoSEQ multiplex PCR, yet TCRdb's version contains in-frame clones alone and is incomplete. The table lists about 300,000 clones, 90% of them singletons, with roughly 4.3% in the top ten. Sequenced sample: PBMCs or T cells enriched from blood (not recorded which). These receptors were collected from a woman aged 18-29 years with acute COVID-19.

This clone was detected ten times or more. The CDR3 DNA reads as TGTGCCAGCAGCTTAGACAGGATGTGGGGACAGGGTAGGCAAGATGAGCAGTTCTTC. Its protein is CASSLDRMWGQGRQDEQFF. V and J are TRBV7-9 and TRBJ2-1; 9 bases are a match to TRBD1. Germline V gives CDR1 SEHNR, CDR2 FQNEAQ (reference sequence). This CDR3 spans 19 amino acids. J gave up 8 bases and V 1 base, and 18 bases lay outside the gene matches.

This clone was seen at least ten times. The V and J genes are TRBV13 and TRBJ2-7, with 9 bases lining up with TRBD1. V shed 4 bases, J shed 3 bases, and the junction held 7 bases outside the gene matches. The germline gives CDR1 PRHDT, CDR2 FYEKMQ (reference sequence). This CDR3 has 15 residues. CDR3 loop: CASSSSGQGVYEQYF. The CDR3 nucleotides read TGTGCCAGCAGCTCCTCGGGACAGGGTGTCTACGAGCAGTACTTC.

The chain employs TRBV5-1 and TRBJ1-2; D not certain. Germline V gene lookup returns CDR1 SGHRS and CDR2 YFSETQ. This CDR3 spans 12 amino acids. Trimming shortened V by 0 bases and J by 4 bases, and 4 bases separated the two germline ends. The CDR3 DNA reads TGCGCCAGCAGCTTGGCCAGCTATGGCTACACCTTC. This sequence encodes CASSLASYGYTF. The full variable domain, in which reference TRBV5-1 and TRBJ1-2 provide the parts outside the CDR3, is KAGVTQTPRYLIKTRGQQVTLSCSPISGHRSVSWYQQTPGQGLQFLFEYFSETQRNKGNFPGRFSGRQFSNSRSEMNVSTLELGDSALYLCASSLASYGYTFGSGTRLTVV.

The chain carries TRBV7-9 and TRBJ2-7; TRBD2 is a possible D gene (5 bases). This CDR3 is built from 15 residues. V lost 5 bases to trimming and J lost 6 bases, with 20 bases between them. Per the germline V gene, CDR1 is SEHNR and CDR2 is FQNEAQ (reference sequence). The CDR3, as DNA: TGTGCCAGCAGCCCCGCAGCGGCATCCATCTCCGAGCAGTACTTC. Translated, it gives CASSPAAASISEQYF.

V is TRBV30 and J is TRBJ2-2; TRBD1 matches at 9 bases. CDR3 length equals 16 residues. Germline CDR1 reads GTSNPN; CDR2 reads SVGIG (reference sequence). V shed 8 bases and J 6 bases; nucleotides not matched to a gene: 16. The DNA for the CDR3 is TGTGCCGGGAAGGGACAGGGTGGATGGTACGCCGGGGAGCTGTTTTTT. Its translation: CAGKGQGGWYAGELFF. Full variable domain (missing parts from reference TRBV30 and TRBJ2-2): SQTIHQWPATLVQPVGSPLSLECTVEGTSNPNLYWYRQAAGRGLQLLFYSVGIGQISSEVPQNLSASRPQDRQFILSSKKLLLSDSGFYLCAGKGQGGWYAGELFFGEGSRLTVL.

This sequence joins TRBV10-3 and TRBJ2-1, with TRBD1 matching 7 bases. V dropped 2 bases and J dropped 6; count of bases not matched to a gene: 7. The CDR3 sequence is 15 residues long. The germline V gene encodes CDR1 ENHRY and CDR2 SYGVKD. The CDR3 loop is CAISEVGTDTNEQFF. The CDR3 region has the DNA TGTGCCATCAGTGAGGTAGGGACAGATACCAATGAGCAGTTCTTC.

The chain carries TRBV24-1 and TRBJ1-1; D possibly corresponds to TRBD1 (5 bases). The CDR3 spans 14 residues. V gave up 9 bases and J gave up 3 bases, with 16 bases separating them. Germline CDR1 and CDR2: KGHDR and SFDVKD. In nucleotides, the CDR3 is TGTGCCACCGAGTCAGGGATTGGGGACACTGAAGCTTTCTTT. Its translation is CATESGIGDTEAFF.

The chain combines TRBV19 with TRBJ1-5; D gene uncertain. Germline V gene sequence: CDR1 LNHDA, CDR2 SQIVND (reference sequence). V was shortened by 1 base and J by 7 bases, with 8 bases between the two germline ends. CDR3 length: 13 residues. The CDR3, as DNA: TGTGCCAGTAGTATAGTAATGAGGCAGCCCCAGCATTTT. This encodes CASSIVMRQPQHF.

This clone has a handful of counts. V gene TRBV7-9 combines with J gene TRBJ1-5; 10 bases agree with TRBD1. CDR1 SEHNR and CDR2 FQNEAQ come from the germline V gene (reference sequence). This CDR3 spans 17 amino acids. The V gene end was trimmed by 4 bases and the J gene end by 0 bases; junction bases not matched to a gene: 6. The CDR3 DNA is TGTGCCAGCAGCTCGGGACAGGGGACATATAGCAATCAGCCCCAGCATTTT. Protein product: CASSSGQGTYSNQPQHF. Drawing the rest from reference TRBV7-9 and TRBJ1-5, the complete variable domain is DTGVSQNPRHKITKRGQNVTFRCDPISEHNRLYWYRQTLGQGPEFLTYFQNEAQLEKSRLLSDRFSAERPKGSFSTLEIQRTEQGDSAMYLCASSSGQGTYSNQPQHFGDGTRLSIL.

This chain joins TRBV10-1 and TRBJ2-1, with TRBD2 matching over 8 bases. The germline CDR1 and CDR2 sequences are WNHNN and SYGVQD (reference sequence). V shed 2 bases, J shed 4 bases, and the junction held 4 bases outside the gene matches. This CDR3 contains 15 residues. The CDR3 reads CASSEQTSGYNEQFF. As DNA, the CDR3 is TGCGCCAGCAGTGAGCAAACTAGCGGTTACAATGAGCAGTTCTTC.

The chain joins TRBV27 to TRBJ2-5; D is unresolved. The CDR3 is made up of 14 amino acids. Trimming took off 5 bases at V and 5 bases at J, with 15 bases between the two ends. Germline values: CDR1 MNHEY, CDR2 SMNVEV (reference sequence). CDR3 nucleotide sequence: TGTGCCAGCAGTCTGACCCCGACTGCGGAGACCCAGTACTTC. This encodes CASSLTPTAETQYF.

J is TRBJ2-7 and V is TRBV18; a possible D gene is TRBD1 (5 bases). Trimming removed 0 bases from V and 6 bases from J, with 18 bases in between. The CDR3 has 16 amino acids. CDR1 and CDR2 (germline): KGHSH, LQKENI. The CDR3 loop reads CASSPPSQGRRGEQYF. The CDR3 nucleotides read TGTGCCAGCTCACCACCATCGCAGGGCCGACGCGGCGAGCAGTACTTC.